This T cell receptor (beta chain) is drawn from a study of cytomegalovirus exposure and HLA in healthy donors. Vbeta (60) and Jbeta (13) primers were used in the PCR. Data came from immunoSEQ multiplex PCR; TCRdb stores just in-frame clones and leaves some out. The table has under 200,000 clones, roughly 79% seen once. Concerning this clone itself: What it binds is unknown.

General study points: It was reported that TCR beta sequences correctly inferred the HLA-A and HLA-B alleles for most subjects.

Nominal health characterized the donors when sampled, though unrecorded immune exposures were likely. The sequenced sample consisted of PBMCs. This TCR derives from a woman younger than 45 in good health and CMV-seropositive.

CDR3 protein: CASSTLRAGRSNTGELFF. CDR3 DNA sequence: TGTGCCAGCAGCACGTTGCGGGCGGGTCGGTCGAACACCGGGGAGCTGTTTTTT. The chain couples TRBV7-8 to TRBJ2-2; D might be TRBD2 (5 bases). The V gene's germline CDR1 is SGHVS and CDR2 FQNEAQ. There are 18 residues in the CDR3. V lost 5 bases to trimming and J lost 0 bases, with 19 bases between them.